The rows below give T cell receptor beta chains drawn from one sample of a study of early T cells in non-severe SARS-CoV-2 infection. TCRdb itself ran the 5' RACE reads through MiXCR, one entry per CDR3 protein. The table shows roughly 50,000 distinct CDR3 sequences, with around a tenth occurring only once. Sequenced material: whole blood. All receptors derive from an adult who was a healthcare worker with PCR-confirmed SARS-CoV-2 infection or an uninfected control (not recorded which). CDR3s include the opening cysteine and the closing phenylalanine or tryptophan. Fields, in order: CDR3 DNA, CDR3 protein, D gene, V gene, J gene, clone size. D genes are given only for firm matches. Size tells how often a clone was seen (once, few, many) or the class of an expanded clone, and some rows leave it out.

CDR3nt: TGTGCCATCATGGCCGCCGGCCGTGGAGCAGATACGCAGTATTTT
CDR3aa: CAIMAAGRGADTQYF
d_gene: NA
v_gene: TRBV10-3
j_gene: TRBJ2-3
abundance: NA

CDR3nt: TGTGCCAGCAGCACCTCACCGAGGCCCGACGAGCAGTACTTC
CDR3aa: CASSTSPRPDEQYF
d_gene: NA
v_gene: TRBV7-9
j_gene: TRBJ2-7
abundance: medium-sized

CDR3nt: TGTGCCAGCAGCTCTAACATAGCATCCTCCTACGAGCAGTACTTC
CDR3aa: CASSSNIASSYEQYF
d_gene: NA
v_gene: TRBV5-6
j_gene: TRBJ2-7
abundance: NA

CDR3nt: TGCGCCAGCAGCTTGGGTCCCAGTGTCGGGGAGCTGTTTTTT
CDR3aa: CASSLGPSVGELFF
d_gene: NA
v_gene: TRBV5-1
j_gene: TRBJ2-2
abundance: many

CDR3nt: TGCAGTGCTAGAGGTGTGGGGAACATTCAGTACTTC
CDR3aa: CSARGVGNIQYF
d_gene: NA
v_gene: TRBV20-1
j_gene: TRBJ2-4
abundance: few

CDR3nt: TGTGCCAGCAGCCAAGGGAGGGGGCAGGCCTACGAGCAGTACTTC
CDR3aa: CASSQGRGQAYEQYF
d_gene: NA
v_gene: TRBV4-2
j_gene: TRBJ2-7
abundance: many

CDR3nt: TGTGCCACCAGAGGGGGAGGGCCGGAAAGTGAGCAGTTCTTC
CDR3aa: CATRGGGPESEQFF
d_gene: NA
v_gene: TRBV24-1
j_gene: TRBJ2-1
abundance: NA

CDR3nt: TGTGCCAGCAGGACCAGGACTAGCGGGCCTCAAGAGACCCAGTACTTC
CDR3aa: CASRTRTSGPQETQYF
d_gene: TRBD2
v_gene: TRBV2
j_gene: TRBJ2-5
abundance: many

CDR3nt: TGCGCCAGCAGTTCGGGGACACATCAAGAGACCCAGTACTTC
CDR3aa: CASSSGTHQETQYF
d_gene: NA
v_gene: TRBV5-1
j_gene: TRBJ2-5
abundance: many

CDR3nt: TGTGCTAGTGGTCCCGGGACAGGGCGTGAGCAGTTCTTC
CDR3aa: CASGPGTGREQFF
d_gene: TRBD1
v_gene: TRBV12-5
j_gene: TRBJ2-1
abundance: few

CDR3nt: TGTGTCATCAGTGCGGTGGGAAGACGTGCAGAGACCCAGTACTTC
CDR3aa: CVISAVGRRAETQYF
d_gene: NA
v_gene: TRBV10-3
j_gene: TRBJ2-5
abundance: once